Given below is one TCR beta chain in context. Its cognate antigen is unknown. These data belong to a study of identical twins. Whole-study findings and limits: Fewer insertions marked abundant cord blood beta clonotypes; young adult naive trended weakly, memory not at all.

CDR3 length equals 14 residues. V gave up 9 bases and J gave up 0 bases, with 15 bases separating them. CDR1 and CDR2 from the germline V gene are ENHRY and SYGVKD. TCRdb re-derived calls from the 5' RACE reads in MiXCR, one entry per CDR3 protein. The repertoire holds approximately 700,000 distinct CDR3 sequences, with 18% as singletons. This sample was also put to use in a study of T cells expressing NK-cell markers.

The V and J genes are TRBV10-3 and TRBJ2-7, with D perhaps TRBD1 or TRBD2 (7 bases each). The receptor was isolated from a woman under 30 in good health. Sequenced material: PBMCs. In DNA, the CDR3 is TGTGCCATGAGAGCGGGACAGAACTCCTACGAGCAGTACTTC. This gives the protein CAMRAGQNSYEQYF.